These 21 T cell receptor beta chains were all obtained from the same sample, sequenced in a study of blood T cells in healthy people across ages (dated by TCRdb to 2013 to 2016). The library relied on 5' RACE. The sample was run on an Illumina HiSeq 2500. A second roughly 6 to 11 cycle PCR used a sample-barcoded 5' primer and a J-beta primer mix. TCRdb reprocessed the public reads (quality trimming at Q25 with fastp, clone calling with MiXCR) and kept in-frame beta chains. When rows share a CDR3 protein, they turn into one entry using the most common DNA and genes. For this sample the table gives over 450,000 distinct CDR3 sequences, of which less than 25% were detected only once. Roughly 10% of the sample lies in the top ten. The same data also went into a second study, on T cells of mothers and their children.

The sample was blood. These receptors originate from a boy younger than 18 in good health.

This clonotype occurred a few times. The chain recombines TRBV15 with TRBJ2-1; 8 bases agree with TRBD2. Unmatched junction bases numbered 6, after V lost 5 bases and J lost 3 bases. The germline V gene has CDR1 LNHNV and CDR2 YYDKDF (reference sequence). This CDR3 contains 15 residues. The CDR3 nucleotides read TGTGCCACCAGCCCACAGAGCGGGAGCTACAATGAGCAGTTCTTC. Translating it yields CATSPQSGSYNEQFF.

V gene TRBV7-2 combines with J gene TRBJ2-1; D possibly corresponds to TRBD2 (6 bases). The CDR3 consists of 15 residues. Trimming left V 11 bases short and J 4 bases short, with 21 bases between. The germline V gene encodes CDR1 SGHTA and CDR2 FQGNSA. CDR3 loop: CASQLGIAEYNEQFF. The CDR3 DNA sequence: TGTGCCTCCCAACTTGGGATAGCGGAATACAATGAGCAGTTCTTC.

This sequence joins TRBV7-9 and TRBJ1-1; TRBD1 aligns across 8 bases. The CDR3 is 18 amino acids. V trimming: 6 bases; J trimming: 5 bases; junction bases outside the gene matches: 20. Germline V gene lookup returns CDR1 SEHNR and CDR2 FQNEAQ (reference sequence). The CDR3 bases are TGTGCCAGCAGATATATCGGACAGGGCGAATGGGGATGGACTGAAGCTTTCTTT. Translating gives CASRYIGQGEWGWTEAFF. Together with reference TRBV7-9 and TRBJ1-1, the CDR3 gives the full variable domain: DTGVSQNPRHKITKRGQNVTFRCDPISEHNRLYWYRQTLGQGPEFLTYFQNEAQLEKSRLLSDRFSAERPKGSFSTLEIQRTEQGDSAMYLCASRYIGQGEWGWTEAFFGQGTRLTVV.

A remark on this clonotype: The germline gene is not matched at one end of the junction; a read error may be the cause. The chain combines TRBV20-1 with TRBJ2-3; the D call may be TRBD1 or TRBD2 (5 bases each). The germline gives CDR1 DFQATT, CDR2 SNEGSKA (reference sequence). This CDR3 region has 16 residues. For the CDR3, the DNA is TGCAGTGCTAGAGCTATTCCGGGACCCTTCCTAAATACGCAATATTTT. Protein: CSARAIPGPFLNTQYF.

J is TRBJ2-5 and V is TRBV27; D is uncertain. The J call is in doubt because the DNA end fits TRBJ2-7 better. This CDR3 is built from 14 residues. Looked up from germline, CDR1 is MNHEY and CDR2 is SMNVEV (reference sequence). CDR3 bases: TGTGCCAGCAGTTTACTTAGCAGCTCCTACGAGCAGTACTTC. It is translated as CASSLLSSSYEQYF.

This clonotype was detected a few times. The genes are TRBV28 and TRBJ2-7, with 7 bases matching TRBD1. The CDR3 contains 15 residues. From germline, CDR1 is MDHEN and CDR2 SYDVKM. The V segment lost 4 bases and the J segment 4 bases; nucleotides outside the gene matches: 10. This CDR3 reads CASSSRTGSTYEQYF. CDR3 bases: TGTGCCAGCAGTTCCCGGACAGGTAGTACTTACGAGCAGTACTTC. The variable domain in full, completed from reference TRBV28 and TRBJ2-7, reads DVKVTQSSRYLVKRTGEKVFLECVQDMDHENMFWYRQDPGLGLRLIYFSYDVKMKEKGDIPEGYSVSREKKERFSLILESASTNQTSMYLCASSSRTGSTYEQYFGPGTRLTVT.

This clonotype was seen a handful of times. J is TRBJ2-7 and V is TRBV20-1; TRBD2 aligns across 11 bases. V was pared by 0 bases and J by 0 bases, with 1 base of the junction left unmatched. This CDR3 spans 15 amino acids. The germline gives CDR1 DFQATT, CDR2 SNEGSKA (reference sequence). CDR3 protein: CSARDGTSGSYEQYF. In nucleotides, the CDR3 is TGCAGTGCTAGAGATGGGACTAGCGGCTCCTACGAGCAGTACTTC.

The table lists this clonotype with a few counts. The CDR3 sequence is CATSSHRGGDYGYTF. CDR3 DNA sequence: TGTGCCACCAGCAGCCACAGGGGAGGAGACTATGGCTACACCTTC. The chain couples TRBV15 to TRBJ1-2, with 7 positions matching TRBD1. The CDR3 runs to 15 residues. Germline V lookup: CDR1 LNHNV, CDR2 YYDKDF (reference sequence). The V segment lost 3 bases and the J segment 3 bases; nucleotides outside the gene matches: 7.

The chain employs TRBV18 and TRBJ2-7, with a tentative D call TRBD1 (6 bases). CDR1 is KGHSH and CDR2 is LQKENI in the germline V gene. Trimming removed 5 bases from V and 2 bases from J, with 10 bases in between. This CDR3 contains 13 residues. CDR3 sequence: CASSTGFPYEQYF. In nucleotides, the CDR3 is TGTGCCAGCTCAACAGGGTTCCCCTACGAGCAGTACTTC.

This clonotype was seen repeatedly, ten times or more. CDR3 DNA: TGCAGTGCTAGAGATCCACGAAGTCGCCGGGGCAATGAGCAGTTCTTC. This gives the protein CSARDPRSRRGNEQFF. This chain uses TRBV20-1 with TRBJ2-1; D might be TRBD2 (5 bases). The CDR3 consists of 16 residues. Between the trimmed V and J ends, which lost 0 bases and 6 bases, there was a span of 18 bases. The germline gives CDR1 DFQATT, CDR2 SNEGSKA (reference sequence).

This clonotype was counted between two and nine times. The chain links TRBV9 to TRBJ2-3; TRBD1 agrees at 8 bases. The germline gives CDR1 SGDLS, CDR2 YYNGEE. This CDR3 is built from 16 residues. J was trimmed by 4 bases and V by 0 bases; bases with no gene match: 7. The CDR3 nucleotides read TGTGCCAGCAGCGTAGATGCAGGGGGCTCGGCAGATACGCAGTATTTT. Residues: CASSVDAGGSADTQYF.

This clonotype has a handful of counts. This rearrangement joins TRBV29-1 to TRBJ2-3, with 11 bases that match TRBD2. CDR1 is SQVTM, CDR2 ANQGSEA, per germline. The CDR3 has 14 amino acids. V dropped 6 bases and J dropped 4; count of bases not matched to a gene: 6. CDR3 in amino acids: CSVTGTSGSDTQYF. The CDR3 DNA reads TGCAGCGTCACCGGGACTAGCGGATCAGATACGCAGTATTTT.

Concerning this clonotype itself: A read error may account for a junction end that differs from germline. The gene calls are TRBV5-1 and TRBJ2-7, with 9 bases aligning to TRBD2. CDR1 is SGHRS, CDR2 YFSETQ, per germline. The CDR3 runs to 16 residues. The CDR3 region has the DNA TGCACCAGCAGCTTGGCAACTGGACTAGCGTTCTACGAGCAGTACTTC. Amino acids: CTSSLATGLAFYEQYF. The whole variable domain, remainder taken from reference TRBV5-1 and TRBJ2-7, is KAGVTQTPRYLIKTRGQQVTLSCSPISGHRSVSWYQQTPGQGLQFLFEYFSETQRNKGNFPGRFSGRQFSNSRSEMNVSTLELGDSALYLCTSSLATGLAFYEQYFGPGTRLTVT.

The chain couples TRBV29-1 to TRBJ2-3; 9 bases match TRBD2. The trim removed 3 bases at V and 2 bases at J, leaving 15 bases unmatched. The CDR3 covers 18 residues. Germline V gene sequence: CDR1 SQVTM, CDR2 ANQGSEA. The CDR3: CSVEGLEWTSEDTDTQYF. The CDR3, as DNA: TGCAGCGTTGAGGGTCTTGAATGGACTAGCGAGGACACAGATACGCAGTATTTT.

This clonotype showed up just a few times. This chain connects TRBV30 to TRBJ1-6; TRBD1 matches at 7 bases. The germline CDR1 and CDR2 sequences are GTSNPN and SVGIG (reference sequence). Unmatched junction bases numbered 7, after V lost 1 base and J lost 7 bases. This CDR3 region has 15 residues. CDR3 bases: TGTGCCTGGAGTGAGGCGCCAGGGGGAAATTCACCCCTCCACTTT. It specifies CAWSEAPGGNSPLHF.

The rearrangement links TRBV24-1 to TRBJ2-1, with 11 nucleotides matching TRBD2. CDR3 length: 18 residues. Germline V lookup: CDR1 KGHDR, CDR2 SFDVKD. The ends lost 3 bases at V and 4 bases at J; junction bases unmatched: 10. CDR3 loop: CATSDPSLAGAIYNEQFF. In DNA, the CDR3 is TGTGCCACCAGTGATCCCTCACTAGCGGGGGCCATATACAATGAGCAGTTCTTC.

The chain is built from TRBV3-1 and TRBJ2-3, with 7 nucleotides matching TRBD1. V was pared by 2 bases and J by 1 base, with 18 bases of the junction left unmatched. CDR3 length equals 20 residues. Germline lookup yields CDR1 LGHDT and CDR2 YNNKEL (reference sequence). CDR3 sequence reads: CASSQIPEDLPGGGTDTQYF. The CDR3 nucleotides read TGTGCCAGCAGCCAAATTCCAGAGGACTTACCAGGGGGAGGCACAGATACGCAGTATTTT.

The chain uses TRBV2 and TRBJ2-1; D is undetermined. TRBJ2-5 explains the end of the DNA better; the J call may be wrong. Germline CDR1 and CDR2: SNHLY and FYNNEI. CDR3 size: 16 residues. The CDR3 spells CASSEGSRGLGETQYF. Here the CDR3 DNA reads TGTGCCAGCAGTGAAGGCAGCCGCGGTTTGGGGGAGACCCAGTACTTC.

Only a few counts were recorded for this clonotype. The rearrangement joins TRBV3-1 to TRBJ1-2; the D gene is possibly TRBD1 (5 bases). This CDR3 comprises 13 residues. V lost 3 bases, J lost 6 bases, and 11 bases lay in between. Looked up from germline, CDR1 is LGHDT and CDR2 is YNNKEL (reference sequence). DNA of the CDR3: TGTGCCAGCAGCCAGGCAGGGCTGAATGGCTACACCTTC. Its translation is CASSQAGLNGYTF. The full variable domain, its missing parts supplied by reference TRBV3-1 and TRBJ1-2, is DTAVSQTPKYLVTQMGNDKSIKCEQNLGHDTMYWYKQDSKKFLKIMFSYNNKELIINETVPNRFSPKSPDKAHLNLHINSLELGDSAVYFCASSQAGLNGYTFGSGTRLTVV.

As for this clonotype: Being one base from a much bigger clone, this may be a read error. The chain combines TRBV28 with TRBJ2-7; D possibly uses TRBD1 or TRBD2 (5 bases each). The CDR3 covers 13 residues. Germline V gives CDR1 MDHEN, CDR2 SYDVKM. Here the CDR3 reads CGSIPGSSYEQYF. In DNA form, the CDR3 reads TGTGGCAGCATCCCAGGGAGCTCCTACGAGCAGTACTTC.

This clonotype was seen ten or more times. The J gene is TRBJ2-5, the V gene TRBV13, with 10 bases that match TRBD1. V trimming: 3 bases; J trimming: 11 bases; junction bases outside the gene matches: 12. The germline V gene encodes CDR1 PRHDT and CDR2 FYEKMQ (reference sequence). CDR3 size: 15 residues. The CDR3 region has the DNA TGTGCCAGCAGCTTGACAGGGGGCGCAGTTCGTGAGCAGTACTTC. Amino acids: CASSLTGGAVREQYF.